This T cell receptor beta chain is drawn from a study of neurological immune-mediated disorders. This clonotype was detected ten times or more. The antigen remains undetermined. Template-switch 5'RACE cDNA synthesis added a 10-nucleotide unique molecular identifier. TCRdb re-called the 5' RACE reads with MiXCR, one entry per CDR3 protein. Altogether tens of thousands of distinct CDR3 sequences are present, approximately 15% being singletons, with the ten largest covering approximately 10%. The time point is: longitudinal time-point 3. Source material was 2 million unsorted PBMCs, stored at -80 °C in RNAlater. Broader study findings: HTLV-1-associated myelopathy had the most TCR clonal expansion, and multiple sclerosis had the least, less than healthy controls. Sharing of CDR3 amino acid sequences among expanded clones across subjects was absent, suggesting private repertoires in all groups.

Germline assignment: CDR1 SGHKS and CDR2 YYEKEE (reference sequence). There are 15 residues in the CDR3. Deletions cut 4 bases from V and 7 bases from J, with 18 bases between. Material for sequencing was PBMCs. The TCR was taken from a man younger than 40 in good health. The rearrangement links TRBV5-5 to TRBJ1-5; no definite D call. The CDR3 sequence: CASSTRGETIQPQHF. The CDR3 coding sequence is TGTGCCAGCAGCACCAGAGGAGAAACTATCCAGCCCCAGCATTTT. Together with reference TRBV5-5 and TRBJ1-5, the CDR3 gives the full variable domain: DAGVTQSPTHLIKTRGQQVTLRCSPISGHKSVSWYQQVLGQGPQFIFQYYEKEERGRGNFPDRFSARQFPNYSSELNVNALLLGDSALYLCASSTRGETIQPQHFGDGTRLSIL.